The entry below describes one TCR beta chain. RNA extraction was followed by reverse transcription into cDNA, which acted as the sequencing template. The data were produced by immunoSEQ multiplex PCR, yet TCRdb's version contains in-frame clones alone and is incomplete. The repertoire holds 37,000 or so clones, with around half as singletons. The sample originates from a study of CD8+ T cells in alopecia areata. This CDR3 spans 14 amino acids. The ends were cut back, 2 bases at V and 7 bases at J, with 12 bases in the middle. The germline V gene encodes CDR1 MNHNS and CDR2 SASEGT. CD4+ cells underwent sorting into CD25+CD127- cells for four or five patients. Collection of lesional scalp punch biopsies and peripheral blood was performed in alopecia areata patients.

The V call is TRBV6-1, the J call TRBJ2-1; tentatively, D is TRBD1 (5 bases). What was sequenced was CD4+ Tregs sorted from blood. The sequence was obtained from a human donor with alopecia areata. CDR3 sequence (DNA): TGTGCCAGCAGTGAAAGGGGCAGGGTGAATGAGCAGTTCTTC. It encodes CASSERGRVNEQFF.